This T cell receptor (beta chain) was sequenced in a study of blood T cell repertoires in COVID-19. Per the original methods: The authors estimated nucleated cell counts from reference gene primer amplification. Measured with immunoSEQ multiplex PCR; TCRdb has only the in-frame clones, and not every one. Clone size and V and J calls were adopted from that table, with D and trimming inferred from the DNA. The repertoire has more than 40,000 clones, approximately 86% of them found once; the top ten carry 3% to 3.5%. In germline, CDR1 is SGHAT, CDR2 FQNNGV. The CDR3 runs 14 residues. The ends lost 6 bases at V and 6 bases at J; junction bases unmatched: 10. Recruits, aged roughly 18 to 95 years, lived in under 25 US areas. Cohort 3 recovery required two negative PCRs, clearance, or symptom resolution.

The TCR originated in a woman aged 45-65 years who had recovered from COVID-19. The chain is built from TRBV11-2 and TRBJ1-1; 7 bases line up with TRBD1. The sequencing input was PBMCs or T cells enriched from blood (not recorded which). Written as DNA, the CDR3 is TGTGCCAGCAGACTAGACAGGGTAAGCGCTGAAGCTTTCTTT. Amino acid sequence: CASRLDRVSAEAFF.